This T cell receptor beta chain is from a study of CD8 T cells in ankylosing spondylitis. V lost 2 bases to trimming and J lost 7 bases, with 11 bases between them. The CDR3 totals 13 residues. Germline V gives CDR1 SGHTA, CDR2 FQGNSA. Findings and caveats of the study: Within ankylosing spondylitis blood, a TCR beta motif made up of under 10 highly homologous variants appeared to be characteristic.

This clonotype was counted many times. The antigen is not known. TCRdb called the 5' RACE reads again in MiXCR, with one record for every CDR3 protein. This table holds hundreds of thousands of distinct CDR3 sequences, 12% found once. V gene TRBV7-2 combines with J gene TRBJ1-1; D is uncertain. This receptor was taken from a male donor with ankylosing spondylitis. Sequencing was performed on blood, either unsorted or a sorted T cell fraction (not recorded which). CDR3 amino acids: CASSLLRHREAFF. The CDR3 bases are TGTGCCAGCAGCTTATTGAGACACCGTGAAGCTTTCTTT.